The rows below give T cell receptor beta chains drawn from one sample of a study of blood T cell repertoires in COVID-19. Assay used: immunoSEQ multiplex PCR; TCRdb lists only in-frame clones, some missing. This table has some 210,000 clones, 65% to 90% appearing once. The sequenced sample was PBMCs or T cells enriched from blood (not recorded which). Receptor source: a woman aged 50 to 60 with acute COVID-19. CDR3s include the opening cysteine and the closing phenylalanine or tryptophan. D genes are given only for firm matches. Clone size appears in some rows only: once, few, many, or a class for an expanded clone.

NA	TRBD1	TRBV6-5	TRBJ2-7	TGTGCCAGCAGTTCCCCGGGACAGAAAATCTACGAGCAGTACTTC	CASSSPGQKIYEQYF
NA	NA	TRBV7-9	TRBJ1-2	TGTGCCAGCAGCTCTGATACAGGGCTCTATGGCTACACCTTC	CASSSDTGLYGYTF
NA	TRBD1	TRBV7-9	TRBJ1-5	TGTGCCAGCAGGCCATGGACAGGGAATCAGCCCCAGCATTTT	CASRPWTGNQPQHF
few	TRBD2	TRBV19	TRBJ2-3	TGTGCCAGTAGTATCGGGATGGCTAGCGGGGAAACTAGCACAGATACGCAGTATTTT	CASSIGMASGETSTDTQYF
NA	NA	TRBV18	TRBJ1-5	TGTGCCAGCTCACCCAGGACAGCTGAGAATCAGCCCCAGCATTTT	CASSPRTAENQPQHF
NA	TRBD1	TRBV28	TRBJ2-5	TGTGCCAGCAGTTTAAGGTCAGGGGGCATGGGAGAGACCCAGTACTTC	CASSLRSGGMGETQYF
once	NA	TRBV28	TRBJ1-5	TGTGCCAGCAGTTCCTCAGGGTTCCAGCCCCAGCATTTT	CASSSSGFQPQHF
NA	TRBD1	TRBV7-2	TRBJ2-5	TGTGCCAGCAGCTCGACAGGGGGCCTTTTGGAGACCCAGTACTTC	CASSSTGGLLETQYF
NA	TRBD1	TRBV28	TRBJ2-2	TGTGCCAGCGGACAGGAGAGAATCACCGGGGAGCTGTTTTTT	CASGQERITGELFF
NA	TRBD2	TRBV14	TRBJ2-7	TGTGCCAGCAGCCAAAATACCCCGGGGGGGGAGCAGTACTTC	CASSQNTPGGEQYF
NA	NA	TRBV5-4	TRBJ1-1	TGTGCCAGCAGCTTGGTTGCAGGGGCTGAAGCTTTCTTT	CASSLVAGAEAFF
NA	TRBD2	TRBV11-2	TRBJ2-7	TGTGCCAGCAGCGCCTTAGCGGGGGAGACCTACGAGCAGTACTTC	CASSALAGETYEQYF
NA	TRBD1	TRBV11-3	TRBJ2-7	TGTGCCAGCAGCTTCGAGACAGGGGCGGGCTACGAGCAGTACTTC	CASSFETGAGYEQYF
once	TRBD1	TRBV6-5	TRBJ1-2	TGTGCCAGCAGCGGCGGGACAGGGGGCAGTTATGGCTACACCTTC	CASSGGTGGSYGYTF
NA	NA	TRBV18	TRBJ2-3	TGTGCCAGCGCCCTCCGGGACAATAGGCCGGATACGCAGTATTTT	CASALRDNRPDTQYF
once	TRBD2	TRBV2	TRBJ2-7	TGTGCCAGCAGTGTCCCAGGACTAGCGGGAGATAAGTACGAGCAGTACTTC	CASSVPGLAGDKYEQYF